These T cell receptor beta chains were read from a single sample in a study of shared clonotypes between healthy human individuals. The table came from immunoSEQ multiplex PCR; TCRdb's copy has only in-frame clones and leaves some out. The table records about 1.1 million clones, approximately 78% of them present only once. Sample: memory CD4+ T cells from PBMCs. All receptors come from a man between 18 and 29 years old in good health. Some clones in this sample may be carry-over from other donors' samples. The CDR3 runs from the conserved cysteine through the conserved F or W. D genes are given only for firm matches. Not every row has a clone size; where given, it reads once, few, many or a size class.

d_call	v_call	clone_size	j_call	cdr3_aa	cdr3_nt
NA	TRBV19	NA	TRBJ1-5	CASSRDLNQPQHF	TGTGCCAGTAGTCGGGACCTAAATCAGCCCCAGCATTTT
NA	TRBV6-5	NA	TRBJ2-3	CASSYVRNTDTQYF	TGTGCCAGCAGTTACGTGAGGAACACAGATACGCAGTATTTT
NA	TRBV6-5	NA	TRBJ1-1	CASSPRMNTEAFF	TGTGCCAGCAGTCCGCGGATGAACACTGAAGCTTTCTTT
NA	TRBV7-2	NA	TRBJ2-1	CASSPQSASAAEQFF	TGTGCCAGCAGCCCCCAGTCGGCTAGCGCGGCTGAGCAGTTCTTC
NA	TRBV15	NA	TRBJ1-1	CATRAWGATNTEAFF	TGTGCCACCCGAGCGTGGGGGGCCACGAACACTGAAGCTTTCTTT
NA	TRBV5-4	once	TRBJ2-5	CASRYQGRETQYF	TGTGCCAGCAGATACCAGGGTAGGGAGACCCAGTACTTC
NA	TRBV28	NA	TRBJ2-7	CASRQQGGGYEQYF	TGTGCCAGCCGTCAGCAGGGTGGAGGCTACGAGCAGTACTTC
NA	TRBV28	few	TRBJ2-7	CASRGNLYEQYF	TGTGCCAGCAGGGGGAATCTCTACGAGCAGTACTTC
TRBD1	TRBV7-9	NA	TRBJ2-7	CASSYLLGQGAYEQYF	TGTGCCAGCAGCTACCTGTTGGGACAGGGCGCCTACGAGCAGTACTTC
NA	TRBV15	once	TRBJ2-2	CATSRDLMQVGELFF	TGTGCCACCAGCAGAGATTTGATGCAGGTCGGGGAGCTGTTTTTT
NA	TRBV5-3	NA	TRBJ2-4	CARSSLQGLAKNIQYF	TGTGCCAGAAGCTCGCTTCAGGGGTTAGCCAAAAACATTCAGTACTTC
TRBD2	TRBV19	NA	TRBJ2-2	CASSIWLAGGRGELFF	TGTGCCAGTAGTATCTGGCTAGCGGGGGGACGCGGGGAGCTGTTTTTT
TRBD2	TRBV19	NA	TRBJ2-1	CASRRTSGVFNEQFF	TGTGCCAGTAGGCGTACTAGCGGGGTTTTCAATGAGCAGTTCTTC
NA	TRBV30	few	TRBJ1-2	CAWTLTRGRGDGYTF	TGTGCCTGGACCCTAACTAGGGGCAGGGGTGACGGCTACACCTTC
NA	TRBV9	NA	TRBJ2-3	CASSPSQTPDTQYF	TGTGCCAGCAGCCCTAGCCAGACCCCGGATACGCAGTATTTT
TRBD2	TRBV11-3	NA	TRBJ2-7	CASSLSSGSLYEQYF	TGTGCCAGCAGCTTAAGCAGCGGGAGTCTTTACGAGCAGTACTTC
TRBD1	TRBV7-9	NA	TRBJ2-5	CASSPGQGTGPQETQYF	TGTGCCAGCAGCCCGGGACAGGGAACGGGCCCCCAAGAGACCCAGTACTTC
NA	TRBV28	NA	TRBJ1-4	CASRNSGGNEKLFF	TGTGCCAGCAGGAATTCAGGTGGGAATGAAAAACTGTTTTTT
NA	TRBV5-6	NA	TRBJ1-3	CASSLTGSSSGNTIYF	TGTGCCAGCAGCTTAACCGGGTCCAGCTCTGGAAACACCATATATTTT
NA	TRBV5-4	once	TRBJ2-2	CASSLAGTIYTGELFF	TGTGCCAGCAGCTTGGCTGGGACGATTTACACCGGGGAGCTGTTTTTT
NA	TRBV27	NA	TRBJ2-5	CASSYLQIQETQYF	TGTGCCAGCAGTTACTTACAGATCCAAGAGACCCAGTACTTC
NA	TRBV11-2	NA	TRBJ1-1	CASSLGNRPRSAFF	TGTGCCAGCAGCTTAGGAAATAGGCCCCGATCGGCTTTCTTT
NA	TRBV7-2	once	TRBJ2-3	CASSLNRGSTDTQYF	TGTGCCAGCAGCTTAAATCGGGGAAGCACAGATACGCAGTATTTT
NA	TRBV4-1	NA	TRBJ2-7	CASSPLASSYEQYF	TGCGCCAGCAGCCCCCTAGCGTCCTCCTACGAGCAGTACTTC
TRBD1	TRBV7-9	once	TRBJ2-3	CASYRDSTQYF	TGTGCCAGCTACCGGGACAGTACGCAGTATTTT
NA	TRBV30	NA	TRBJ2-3	CAWSVQGADTQYF	TGTGCCTGGAGTGTACAGGGTGCAGATACGCAGTATTTT
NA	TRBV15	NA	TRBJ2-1	CATSRDQMAEQFF	TGTGCCACCAGCAGAGATCAAATGGCTGAGCAGTTCTTC
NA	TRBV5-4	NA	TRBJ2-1	CASSLPESSYNEQFF	TGTGCCAGCAGCTTGCCGGAAAGCTCCTACAATGAGCAGTTCTTC
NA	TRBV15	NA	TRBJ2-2	CATSKGGSTGELFF	TGTGCCACCAGCAAGGGCGGGTCCACCGGGGAGCTGTTTTTT
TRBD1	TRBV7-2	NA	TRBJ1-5	CASSQNRGDQPQHF	TGTGCCAGCAGTCAAAACAGGGGAGATCAGCCCCAGCATTTT
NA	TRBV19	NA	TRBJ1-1	CASSLRVGRTEAFF	TGTGCCAGTAGCCTTAGGGTAGGGCGAACTGAAGCTTTCTTT
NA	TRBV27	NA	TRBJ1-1	CASSLENRRGKTEAFF	TGTGCCAGCAGTTTAGAAAACCGGAGGGGAAAGACTGAAGCTTTCTTT
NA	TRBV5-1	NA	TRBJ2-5	CASSPAPSETQYF	TGCGCCAGCAGCCCTGCGCCCAGCGAGACCCAGTACTTC
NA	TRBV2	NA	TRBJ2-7	CASRRVSEQYF	TGTGCCAGCAGGAGGGTAAGCGAGCAGTACTTC
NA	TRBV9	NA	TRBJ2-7	CASSAIGSSEQYF	TGTGCCAGCAGCGCGATAGGGAGTTCCGAGCAGTACTTC
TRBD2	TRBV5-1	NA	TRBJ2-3	CASSPGLAADTQYF	TGCGCCAGCAGCCCGGGACTAGCCGCAGATACGCAGTATTTT
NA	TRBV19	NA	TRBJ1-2	CASSLKQNLYGYTF	TGTGCCAGTAGTCTTAAACAGAATCTCTATGGCTACACCTTC
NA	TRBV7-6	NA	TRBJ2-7	CASSLVRAGEEQYF	TGTGCCAGCAGCTTAGTTCGGGCAGGGGAGGAGCAGTACTTC
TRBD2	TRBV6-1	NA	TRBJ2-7	CASSVRRASGSGEQYF	TGTGCCAGCAGTGTCCGACGGGCTAGCGGGAGTGGCGAGCAGTACTTC
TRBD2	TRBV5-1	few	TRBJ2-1	CASSLRTSGDNEQFF	TGCGCCAGCAGCTTACGGACTAGCGGCGACAATGAGCAGTTCTTC
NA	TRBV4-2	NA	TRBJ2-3	CASSQERDTQYF	TGTGCCAGCAGCCAAGAACGAGATACGCAGTATTTT
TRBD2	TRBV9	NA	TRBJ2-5	CASSVSGSFIGETQYF	TGTGCCAGCAGCGTTAGCGGGAGTTTTATCGGGGAGACCCAGTACTTC
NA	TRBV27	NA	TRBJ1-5	CASSPYSKGVAPQHF	TGTGCCAGCAGTCCCTATAGTAAGGGAGTTGCGCCCCAGCATTTT
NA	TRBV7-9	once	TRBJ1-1	CASSLRRDTEAFF	TGTGCCAGCAGTTTACGGCGGGACACTGAAGCTTTCTTT
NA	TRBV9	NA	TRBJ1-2	CASSVGGTNYGYTF	TGTGCCAGCAGCGTAGGGGGGACTAACTATGGCTACACCTTC
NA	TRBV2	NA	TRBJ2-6	CASSINRKSGANVLTF	TGTGCCAGCAGTATCAATAGAAAATCTGGGGCCAACGTCCTGACTTTC
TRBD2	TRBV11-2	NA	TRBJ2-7	CASSARPPSTSGRVYEQYF	TGTGCCAGCAGCGCCCGCCCCCCCTCTACTAGCGGGAGGGTCTACGAGCAGTACTTC
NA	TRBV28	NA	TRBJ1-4	CASSLPGSGEKLFF	TGTGCCAGCAGTTTACCGGGATCTGGTGAAAAACTGTTTTTT
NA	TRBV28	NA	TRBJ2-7	CASSLRDSAKGQYF	TGTGCCAGCAGTCTTCGGGACTCCGCCAAGGGGCAGTACTTC
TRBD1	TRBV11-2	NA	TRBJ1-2	CASSRRSGGSNYGYTF	TGTGCCAGCAGCCGGAGGTCAGGGGGATCTAACTATGGCTACACCTTC
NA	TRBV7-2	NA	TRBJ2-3	CASSLNKRSDTQYF	TGTGCCAGCAGCTTAAACAAGCGGTCAGATACGCAGTATTTT
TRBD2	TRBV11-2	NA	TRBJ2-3	CASSPSGGDTQYF	TGTGCCAGCAGCCCCAGCGGGGGGGATACGCAGTATTTT
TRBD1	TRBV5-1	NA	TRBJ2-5	CASSFGQGPSQETQYF	TGCGCCAGCAGCTTTGGACAGGGGCCGTCTCAAGAGACCCAGTACTTC
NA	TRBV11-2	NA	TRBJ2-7	CASSLSDSGREEQYF	TGTGCCAGCAGCTTATCTGATAGTGGCAGAGAAGAGCAGTACTTC
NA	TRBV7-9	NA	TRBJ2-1	CASSSGGPKGFF	TGTGCCAGCAGCTCGGGTGGACCTAAAGGGTTCTTC
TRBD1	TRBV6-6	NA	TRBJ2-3	CASSTGQGAGTDTQYF	TGTGCCAGCAGCACTGGACAGGGGGCCGGCACAGATACGCAGTATTTT
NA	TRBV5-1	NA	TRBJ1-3	CASSLDSLSGNTIYF	TGCGCCAGCAGCTTGGACAGTCTTTCCGGAAACACCATATATTTT
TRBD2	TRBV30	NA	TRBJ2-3	CASRRGASTDTQYF	TGTGCCTCCAGGCGGGGGGCAAGCACAGATACGCAGTATTTT
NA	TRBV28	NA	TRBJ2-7	CASSLGSSYEQYF	TGTGCCAGCAGTTTGGGGAGCTCCTACGAGCAGTACTTC